A selection of T cell receptor beta chains follows, all from one sample in a study of blood T cell repertoires in COVID-19. The protocol was immunoSEQ multiplex PCR, while the TCRdb copy is restricted to in-frame clones and leaves out a portion. The sample contains about 100,000 clones, about 91% of which appear only once. The specimen sequenced was peripheral blood. All receptors derive from a human donor in a cohort sampled during active COVID-19. The CDR3 runs from the conserved cysteine through the conserved F or W. D genes are given only for firm matches. The size field is filled for only some rows; it gives once, few, many or a size class.

d_call	clone_size	v_call	j_call	cdr3_nt	cdr3_aa
-	-	TRBV20-1	TRBJ1-2	TGCAGTGCCGGGGGGAACTATGGCTACACCTTC	CSAGGNYGYTF
-	-	TRBV30	TRBJ2-1	TGTGCCTGGAGTGTATTACCCCGCCAGCGGAAGCAGTTCTTC	CAWSVLPRQRKQFF
TRBD1	-	TRBV5-1	TRBJ1-1	TGCGCCAGCAGCTCGACAGGGGGCGCGAGGGCTTTCTTT	CASSSTGGARAFF
TRBD2	-	TRBV6-1	TRBJ2-4	TGTGCCAGCAGTGAAGCATGGACTAGCGGGACGCTAGCCAAAAACATTCAGTACTTC	CASSEAWTSGTLAKNIQYF
-	-	TRBV3-1/TRBV3-2	TRBJ1-5	TGTGCCAGCAGCCAAGGCGGCGGGCAGCCCCAGCATTTT	CASSQGGGQPQHF
TRBD2	once	TRBV27	TRBJ2-7	TGTGCCAGCACTAAACAGACCCCGCGGGAGAGGGCCCACGCCGAGCAGTACTTC	CASTKQTPRERAHAEQYF
-	-	TRBV28	TRBJ1-1	TGTGCCAGCAGTTGGCCAGGAATGAACACTGAAGCTTTCTTT	CASSWPGMNTEAFF
TRBD1	-	TRBV19	TRBJ1-5	TGTGCCAGTAGTTTCTACAGGGGGAGCGGCGGGCAGCCCCAGCATTTT	CASSFYRGSGGQPQHF
-	-	TRBV5-1	TRBJ2-1	TGCGCCAGCAGCTTTAACAGGGCCCCCTACAATGAGCAGTTCTTC	CASSFNRAPYNEQFF
-	many	TRBV2	TRBJ1-5	TGTGCCAGCAGCGTGGACATCAATCAGCCCCAGCATTTT	CASSVDINQPQHF
TRBD1	-	TRBV7-9	TRBJ2-7	TGTGCCAGCAGCCGTGGGGGGACAGGCGTCTACGAGCAGTACTTC	CASSRGGTGVYEQYF
TRBD1	-	TRBV6-6	TRBJ1-3	TGTGCCAGCAGCCCAGGACAGGGGGTATCTGGAAACACCATATATTTT	CASSPGQGVSGNTIYF
TRBD2	-	TRBV6-5	TRBJ2-1	TGTGCCAGCAGACCGGGAGGGGGGGGGAATGAGCAGTTCTTC	CASRPGGGGNEQFF
-	-	TRBV6-5	TRBJ2-7	TGTGCCAGCAGTTTCGCTACCGAGCAGTACTTC	CASSFATEQYF
-	-	TRBV10-3	TRBJ2-5	TGTGCCATCAGTCCGTCGGAGGGTCTGGGGACCCAGTACTTC	CAISPSEGLGTQYF
TRBD2	many	TRBV3-1/TRBV3-2	TRBJ2-1	TGTGCCAGCAGCCAGGGACTAGCGGGAGGGGGTGAGCAGTTCTTC	CASSQGLAGGGEQFF
TRBD2	-	TRBV5-1	TRBJ2-3	TGCGCCAGCACCCAAACGTCGGGAGGGCCCAGTCGGACGCAGTATTTT	CASTQTSGGPSRTQYF
TRBD2	-	TRBV3-1/TRBV3-2	TRBJ2-7	TGTGCCAGCAGCCAGCCGGGACTAGCGGACTACGAGCAGTACTTC	CASSQPGLADYEQYF
TRBD1	once	TRBV18	TRBJ1-1	TGTGCCAGCTCACCGACTAAAGCACGACAGGGTTTGGCTGAAGCTTTCTTT	CASSPTKARQGLAEAFF
TRBD2	-	TRBV5-5	TRBJ2-5	TGTGCCAGCAGCCCAGGACTAGCGGGAGGGGAGACCCAGTACTTC	CASSPGLAGGETQYF
TRBD1	-	TRBV2	TRBJ1-3	TGTGCCAGCAGGACAGGGATGACTGGAAACACCATATATTTT	CASRTGMTGNTIYF
-	-	TRBV3-1/TRBV3-2	TRBJ2-4	TGTGCCAGCAGCCAGATCAACGGAAACATTCAGTACTTC	CASSQINGNIQYF
-	once	TRBV4-3	TRBJ1-3	TGCGCCAGCAGCCAAGGGCAGGGCGGTGCAAACACCATATATTTT	CASSQGQGGANTIYF
TRBD2	-	TRBV5-4	TRBJ2-1	TGTGCCAGCAGCCCGGAACTAGCGGGAGGGCCACGGAATGAGCAGTTCTTC	CASSPELAGGPRNEQFF
TRBD2	-	TRBV5-4	TRBJ2-2	TGTGCCAGCAGCTTGGGGGGACTAGCGTCTCGCGGGGAGCTGTTTTTT	CASSLGGLASRGELFF
-	-	TRBV7-9	TRBJ2-1	TGTGCCAGCAGCTTAGCTGAGACTAATGAGCAGTTCTTC	CASSLAETNEQFF
TRBD1	-	TRBV19	TRBJ2-5	TGTGCCAGTAGAAGACAGGGTATAGAGACCCAGTACTTC	CASRRQGIETQYF
-	once	TRBV28	TRBJ2-3	TGTGCCAGCAGTTTCAGGGCAGGCTTGAGCACAGATACGCAGTATTTT	CASSFRAGLSTDTQYF
TRBD2	many	TRBV3-1/TRBV3-2	TRBJ2-3	TGTGCCAGCAGCCAACTAGCGGGAGGGCGGGATACGCAGTATTTT	CASSQLAGGRDTQYF
-	-	TRBV5-1	TRBJ2-1	TGCGCCAGCAGCTTGGTGGGGACACCCGGCGGACAGTTCTTC	CASSLVGTPGGQFF
-	-	TRBV3-1/TRBV3-2	TRBJ2-3	TGTGCCAGCAGCCAAGATGGGCGGGACCGCAGCACAGATACGCAGTATTTT	CASSQDGRDRSTDTQYF
TRBD1	-	TRBV5-4	TRBJ2-1	TGTGCCAGTGGATGGGACAGGGGGTCCTACAATGAGCAGTTCTTC	CASGWDRGSYNEQFF
TRBD2	-	TRBV19	TRBJ2-1	TGTGCCAGTAGTATAGGGCGGGCTAGCGGGAGTTACAATGAGCAGTTCTTC	CASSIGRASGSYNEQFF
TRBD1	-	TRBV7-9	TRBJ1-1	TGTGCCAGCCGCAAGAAAGACAGGGAGAACACTGAAGCTTTCTTT	CASRKKDRENTEAFF
-	-	TRBV28	TRBJ2-5	TGTGCCACTGCGACAGGAGGAGAGACCCAGTACTTC	CATATGGETQYF
TRBD1	-	TRBV27	TRBJ1-6	TGTGCCAGCAGTTTATCGGGTCCCAGGGACAGAGGTTCAGATTCACCCCTCCACTTT	CASSLSGPRDRGSDSPLHF
-	-	TRBV6-5	TRBJ1-2	TGTGCCAGCAGTCGCAAACGGGGAGGCCCGTATGGCTACACCTTC	CASSRKRGGPYGYTF
TRBD1	-	TRBV24-1	TRBJ1-5	TGTGCCACCAGTGATCGCGGGACAGGGGATAAGCCCCAGCATTTT	CATSDRGTGDKPQHF